The clone carrying this T cell receptor beta chain has a single count. Produced via immunoSEQ multiplex PCR; TCRdb's table is partial and in-frame only. The sample lists 97,000 or so clones, about nine tenths occurring once. The data are from a study of blood T cell repertoires in COVID-19. Study-level information: PBMCs, B-cell-depleted T cells, or T cells were the source of the cDNA or gDNA that made up the material.

The CDR3 is 13 amino acids. CDR1 is LNHDA and CDR2 is SQIVND in the germline V gene (reference sequence). V gave up 3 bases and J gave up 1 base, with 6 bases separating them. The chain recombines TRBV19 with TRBJ1-2; D ambiguous. This TCR derives from a man in his fifties with acute or convalescent COVID-19. What was sequenced was peripheral blood. The CDR3 coding sequence is TGTGCCAGTAGTATTCAGAATAACTATGGCTACACCTTC. This sequence encodes CASSIQNNYGYTF.